Each of the 27 T cell receptor beta chains below was sequenced from the same sample in a study of blood T cell repertoires in COVID-19. Here immunoSEQ multiplex PCR was the method, and the copy in TCRdb shows in-frame clones only, minus some. The sample shows hundreds of thousands of clones, roughly 85% of them seen only once. The specimen was peripheral blood. The receptors were sampled from a man between 50 and 59 years old with active or convalescent COVID-19.

The chain employs TRBV5-1 and TRBJ2-2, with D uncertain. This CDR3 comprises 16 residues. The V end was cut by 0 bases, the J end by 3 bases, with 12 bases between. Germline lookup yields CDR1 SGHRS and CDR2 YFSETQ. The DNA of the CDR3 is TGCGCCAGCAGCTTGGCTGCAGGAAGTTACACCGGGGAGCTGTTTTTT. Amino acid sequence: CASSLAAGSYTGELFF. Supplemented by reference TRBV5-1 and TRBJ2-2, the full variable domain reads KAGVTQTPRYLIKTRGQQVTLSCSPISGHRSVSWYQQTPGQGLQFLFEYFSETQRNKGNFPGRFSGRQFSNSRSEMNVSTLELGDSALYLCASSLAAGSYTGELFFGEGSRLTVL.

The chain links TRBV24-1 to TRBJ2-1, with 12 bases fitting TRBD2. This CDR3 comprises 15 residues. V lost 9 bases and J lost 6; bases outside the gene matches: 8. The germline gives CDR1 KGHDR, CDR2 SFDVKD. CDR3 residues: CATSESSGRANEQFF. Written as DNA, the CDR3 is TGTGCCACCTCCGAATCTAGCGGGAGGGCCAATGAGCAGTTCTTC.

This chain links TRBV11-2 with TRBJ2-1, with a possible D match to TRBD2 (6 bases). There are 13 residues in the CDR3. The germline V gene encodes CDR1 SGHAT and CDR2 FQNNGV. Trimming shortened V by 5 bases and J by 5 bases, and 10 bases separated the two germline ends. In nucleotides, the CDR3 is TGTGCCAGCAGCCCCACTAGCCACAATGAGCAGTTCTTC. Protein: CASSPTSHNEQFF.

The V and J genes are TRBV4-2 and TRBJ2-1; tentatively, D is TRBD2 (6 bases). V was shortened by 7 bases and J by 7 bases, with 29 bases between the two germline ends. Germline V gene sequence: CDR1 LGHNA, CDR2 YNFKEQ. There are 18 residues in the CDR3. The CDR3 reads CASNGGRAQATGSNEQFF. The CDR3 coding sequence is TGTGCCAGCAATGGAGGGCGAGCACAGGCTACGGGGTCAAATGAGCAGTTCTTC.

The chain recombines TRBV28 with TRBJ2-4, with D possibly being TRBD1 (5 bases). The V end was cut by 5 bases, the J end by 9 bases, with 11 bases between. Germline lookup yields CDR1 MDHEN and CDR2 SYDVKM. This CDR3 is 12 amino acids long. The CDR3 region is CASSAGYLIQYF. CDR3 sequence (DNA): TGTGCCAGCAGTGCAGGGTATCTCATTCAGTACTTC.

The rearrangement joins TRBV19 to TRBJ2-1; D is ambiguous. From germline, CDR1 is LNHDA and CDR2 SQIVND (reference sequence). V was cut by 4 bases and J by 4 bases, with 14 bases left in between. The CDR3 sequence is 15 residues long. The CDR3 protein is CASSNQASAYNEQFF. The CDR3 bases are TGTGCCAGTAGTAATCAGGCTTCGGCTTACAATGAGCAGTTCTTC.

The chain employs TRBV15 and TRBJ2-7; 11 bases line up with TRBD2. The trim removed 0 bases at V and 4 bases at J, leaving 11 bases unmatched. Germline V gene lookup returns CDR1 LNHNV and CDR2 YYDKDF (reference sequence). There are 18 residues in the CDR3. CDR3 nucleotide sequence: TGTGCCACCAGCAGAGACCTTCTACTAGCGGGAGTCGTGTACGAGCAGTACTTC. This sequence encodes CATSRDLLLAGVVYEQYF.

The V and J genes are TRBV6-5 and TRBJ2-1; 10 bases agree with TRBD2. Trimming removed 2 bases from V and 8 bases from J; junction bases left unmatched: 9. The CDR3 is made up of 16 amino acids. The germline V gene encodes CDR1 MNHEY and CDR2 SVGAGI. CDR3: CASSYPSGSGGDEQFF. The CDR3 DNA reads as TGTGCCAGCAGTTACCCTAGCGGGAGCGGAGGCGATGAGCAGTTCTTC.

This clone showed up just once. This chain joins TRBV7-9 and TRBJ2-7; 10 bases fit TRBD1. This CDR3 is 14 amino acids long. Trimming took 4 bases from V and 4 from J; bases not matched to a gene: 4. Germline loops: CDR1 SEHNR, CDR2 FQNEAQ (reference sequence). The CDR3 DNA is TGTGCCAGCAGCTCCGGGACAGGGGAATACGAGCAGTACTTC. The encoded protein is CASSSGTGEYEQYF.

This clone showed up just once. The chain carries TRBV2 and TRBJ2-1; 8 bases agree with TRBD2. Germline V CDR1 and CDR2: SNHLY, FYNNEI. The ends lost 7 bases at V and 9 bases at J; junction bases unmatched: 14. The CDR3 sequence is 15 residues long. The CDR3 bases are TGTGCCAGCAAGGCGGCAGAACTAGCGGTCGGTGAGCAGTTCTTC. Amino acid sequence: CASKAAELAVGEQFF.

The J gene is TRBJ2-2, the V gene TRBV6-5; 9 positions match TRBD2. The germline V gene has CDR1 MNHEY and CDR2 SVGAGI. The CDR3 length is 15 residues. Unmatched junction bases numbered 1, after V lost 1 base and J lost 4 bases. CDR3 amino acids: CASSYLAGVTGELFF. CDR3 coding DNA: TGTGCCAGCAGTTACTTAGCGGGAGTCACCGGGGAGCTGTTTTTT.

The V gene is TRBV29-1, the J gene TRBJ1-4; 10 nucleotides line up with TRBD1. The trim removed 3 bases at V and 2 bases at J, leaving 0 bases unmatched. Germline V gene lookup returns CDR1 SQVTM and CDR2 ANQGSEA. This CDR3 has 14 residues. The CDR3 sequence is CSVEGQGTNEKLFF. CDR3 DNA sequence: TGCAGCGTTGAGGGACAGGGGACTAATGAAAAACTGTTTTTT.

The chain combines TRBV10-3 with TRBJ1-2; TRBD1 agrees at 9 bases. The CDR3 spans 16 residues. CDR1 is ENHRY and CDR2 is SYGVKD in the germline V gene. J lost 4 bases, V lost 6 bases, and 12 bases had no gene match. Written as DNA, the CDR3 is TGTGCCATCAGCCAGAACAGGGGGCAGGTTCGCTATGGCTACACCTTC. This gives the protein CAISQNRGQVRYGYTF.

The table lists this clone with a count of one. The J gene is TRBJ1-2, the V gene TRBV7-9, with D perhaps TRBD1 (6 bases). V lost 4 bases to trimming and J lost 1 base, with 16 bases between them. Germline V CDR1 and CDR2: SEHNR, FQNEAQ (reference sequence). The CDR3 sequence is 16 residues long. The CDR3 DNA reads TGTGCCAGCAGCTCTGCAGACAGGTGGGGTAACTATGGCTACACCTTC. It is translated as CASSSADRWGNYGYTF.

V gene TRBV18 combines with J gene TRBJ1-3, with 9 bases aligning to TRBD1. The CDR3 spans 15 residues. The germline gives CDR1 KGHSH, CDR2 LQKENI. The J segment lost 8 bases and the V segment lost 1 base, leaving 6 bases of the junction unmatched. The CDR3 bases are TGTGCCAGCTCACCACGAAGGACAGGGGAGGACACCATATATTTT. Protein: CASSPRRTGEDTIYF.

The chain couples TRBV6-5 to TRBJ1-4, with 8 bases lining up with TRBD1. Trimming cost V 6 bases and J 5 bases; bases outside gene matches: 8. Germline loops: CDR1 MNHEY, CDR2 SVGAGI. There are 15 residues in the CDR3. The CDR3 nucleotides are TGTGCCAGCAGGGGGACAGGAGGTCGGAATGAAAAACTGTTTTTT. Its translation is CASRGTGGRNEKLFF.

Here the CDR3 DNA reads TGTGCCAGCATATCTGATGGCTACACCTTC. Protein: CASISDGYTF. The chain recombines TRBV2 with TRBJ1-2; the D is unclear. V dropped 7 bases and J dropped 6 bases, with 6 bases sitting between them. This CDR3 has 10 residues. CDR1 is SNHLY and CDR2 is FYNNEI in the germline V gene.

This rearrangement joins TRBV5-5 to TRBJ2-7; 9 bases are shared with TRBD1. With V trimmed by 2 bases and J by 4 bases, 4 bases remained unmatched. The CDR3 length is 14 residues. Germline lookup yields CDR1 SGHKS and CDR2 YYEKEE (reference sequence). Written as DNA, the CDR3 is TGTGCCAGCAGCTTCACAGGGGGCTCTTACGAGCAGTACTTC. It specifies CASSFTGGSYEQYF.

The V and J genes are TRBV29-1 and TRBJ2-3; TRBD1 is a possible D gene (6 bases). The germline CDR1 and CDR2 sequences are SQVTM and ANQGSEA. This CDR3 comprises 16 residues. Trimming removed 3 bases at V and 0 bases at J, with 16 bases between. As DNA, the CDR3 is TGCAGCGTTGAGCACCCTCAGGGGTCAAGCACAGATACGCAGTATTTT. Translated: CSVEHPQGSSTDTQYF.

The V gene is TRBV29-1, the J gene TRBJ1-1; D gene uncertain. The germline gives CDR1 SQVTM, CDR2 ANQGSEA. This CDR3 is built from 15 residues. Trimming pared 5 bases from V and 0 bases from J, leaving 16 bases between. The CDR3 loop reads CSVRGRWLMNTEAFF. CDR3 coding DNA: TGCAGCGTTCGCGGTAGGTGGTTAATGAACACTGAAGCTTTCTTT. Complete variable domain (other parts from reference TRBV29-1 and TRBJ1-1): SAVISQKPSRDICQRGTSLTIQCQVDSQVTMMFWYRQQPGQSLTLIATANQGSEATYESGFVIDKFPISRPNLTFSTLTVSNMSPEDSSIYLCSVRGRWLMNTEAFFGQGTRLTVV.

The J gene is TRBJ2-7, the V gene TRBV5-1; D is perhaps TRBD1 (6 bases). Germline V CDR1 and CDR2: SGHRS, YFSETQ. The CDR3 is made up of 11 amino acids. V was trimmed by 4 bases and J by 7 bases, leaving 9 bases between them. The CDR3 DNA reads TGCGCCAGCAGCCCTGACAGGGAGCAGTACTTC. Translated, it gives CASSPDREQYF.

The chain employs TRBV6-2 or TRBV6-3 and TRBJ2-7; D is perhaps TRBD2 (6 bases). Germline V gene lookup returns CDR1 MNHEY and CDR2 SVGEGT. V lost 5 bases and J 13 bases, leaving 18 bases between the germline ends. This CDR3 comprises 12 residues. For the CDR3, the DNA is TGTGCCAGCAGTGCCGAAGTGGGGAGGTTCTACTTC. Translation: CASSAEVGRFYF.

This clone has only one observation. The rearrangement joins TRBV5-1 to TRBJ2-2; D perhaps matches TRBD2 (6 bases). The CDR3 extends over 15 amino acids. Trimming pared 3 bases from V and 5 bases from J, leaving 14 bases between. Looked up from germline, CDR1 is SGHRS and CDR2 is YFSETQ. The CDR3 region has the DNA TGCGCCAGCAGCTCCGGGAGTTTCGGGACCGGGGAGCTGTTTTTT. This sequence encodes CASSSGSFGTGELFF.

The V and J genes are TRBV20-1 and TRBJ2-3, with D hard to call. The V and J ends lost 7 bases and 8 bases respectively, with 13 bases between them. CDR1 is DFQATT, CDR2 SNEGSKA, per germline (reference sequence). The CDR3 contains 11 residues. This chain's CDR3 is CSVKPSATQYF. CDR3 DNA: TGCAGTGTAAAACCCAGCGCTACGCAGTATTTT.

The genes are TRBV6-5 and TRBJ2-7, with TRBD1 identical over 7 bases. In germline, CDR1 is MNHEY, CDR2 SVGAGI. Trimming at V came to 7 bases and at J to 4 bases, leaving 10 bases not matched to a gene. The CDR3 contains 14 residues. CDR3 protein: CASKKDRSQYEQYF. The CDR3 DNA follows: TGTGCCAGCAAGAAGGACAGGAGCCAATACGAGCAGTACTTC.

J is TRBJ2-7 and V is TRBV5-6; D call uncertain. CDR3 size: 13 residues. V lost 0 bases and J 0 bases, leaving 4 bases between the germline ends. Germline V gene sequence: CDR1 SGHDT, CDR2 YYEEEE. The CDR3 here is CASSLGHSYEQYF. CDR3 coding DNA: TGTGCCAGCAGCTTGGGACACTCCTACGAGCAGTACTTC.

The chain employs TRBV6-2 or TRBV6-3 and TRBJ2-7, with a possible D match to TRBD2 (6 bases). Trimming took off 4 bases at V and 2 bases at J, with 18 bases between the two ends. The CDR3 runs to 16 residues. Germline-derived CDR1 and CDR2 are MNHEY and SVGEGT. The CDR3 protein is CASSSPTTSRPYEQYF. In DNA, the CDR3 is TGTGCCAGCAGTTCCCCCACCACTAGCCGCCCCTACGAGCAGTACTTC.